These T cell receptor beta chains were read from a single sample in a study of T cells in Graves' hyperthyroidism and ophthalmopathy. TCRdb recomputed calls from the multiplex PCR reads with MiXCR, one row per CDR3 protein. This sample has more than 500,000 distinct CDR3 sequences; about 17% occur once, and the top ten carry about 3.8%. Sequenced input: blood. These receptors were obtained from a woman aged 30 to 39 with Graves' hyperthyroidism. Both conserved end residues are part of each CDR3. A D gene is named only where the DNA matches it firmly. Clone size is not always given. Where it is, it says once, few, many or a class for expanded clones.

V gene	clone size	D gene	J gene	CDR3 DNA	CDR3 protein
TRBV6-1	many	TRBD1	TRBJ1-2	TGTGCCAGCAGAAGGACAGGACCCTATGGCTACACCTTC	CASRRTGPYGYTF
TRBV13	many	TRBD1	TRBJ1-1	TGTGCCAGCAGACGACAGGGGGCGGGCACTGAAGCTTTCTTT	CASRRQGAGTEAFF
TRBV27	-	-	TRBJ1-2	TGTGCCAGCAGTACGCTCAGGAATCCAGCGTATGGCTACACCTTC	CASSTLRNPAYGYTF
TRBV9	few	-	TRBJ2-7	TGTGCCAGCAGCGTTGGGGTTTTTGAGGAGCAGTACTTC	CASSVGVFEEQYF
TRBV5-1	-	TRBD1	TRBJ2-2	TGCGCCAGCTCCACTCCCCGGGACAGGGGACGATTGAACACCGGGGAGCTGTTTTTT	CASSTPRDRGRLNTGELFF
TRBV27	-	-	TRBJ1-1	TGTGCCAGCACTAATATAGTGACAGCGAACACTGAAGCTTTCTTT	CASTNIVTANTEAFF
TRBV20-1	few	TRBD1	TRBJ1-5	TGCAGTGCGAATCCTACAGGGGGCAATCAGCCCCAGCATTTT	CSANPTGGNQPQHF
TRBV2	few	-	TRBJ1-2	TGTGCCAGCAATACAGGGTATGACTACACCTTC	CASNTGYDYTF
TRBV13	-	TRBD2	TRBJ2-1	TGTGCCAGCAGTTCCCGGGCTTGGGGGGGGGATGAGCAGTTCTTC	CASSSRAWGGDEQFF
TRBV28	many	-	TRBJ2-1	TGTGCCAGCCTCCGGGCGGATAACAATGAGCAGTTCTTC	CASLRADNNEQFF
TRBV4-3	-	-	TRBJ1-5	TGCGCCAGCAGCCAAGAGAACGCGGTCGATCGGCCCCAGCATTTT	CASSQENAVDRPQHF
TRBV7-3	many	TRBD2	TRBJ2-1	TGTGCCAGCAGCTCCTTAGCGGGAAGCTCCTACAATGAGCAGTTCTTC	CASSSLAGSSYNEQFF
TRBV30	many	-	TRBJ1-4	TGTGCCTGGAGTGTACGTATAGGTGAAAAACTGTTTTTT	CAWSVRIGEKLFF
TRBV27	few	-	TRBJ2-7	TGTGCCAGCAGTTTCCGCGAGTTGCCATTCTACGAGCAGTACTTC	CASSFRELPFYEQYF
TRBV28	-	-	TRBJ1-6	TGTGCCAGCAGCCAGCCTAATAATTCACCCCTCCACTTT	CASSQPNNSPLHF
TRBV4-2	few	-	TRBJ2-1	TGTGCCAGCAGCCAAGGATCAGGGGTGGGAGGGTTCTCCAATGAGCAGTTCTTC	CASSQGSGVGGFSNEQFF
TRBV5-1	few	-	TRBJ2-5	TGCGCCAGCAGCTTGGGTAGCGGTCTTATGGAGACCCAGTACTTC	CASSLGSGLMETQYF
TRBV20-1	-	TRBD1	TRBJ2-7	TGCAGTGCTAGACGACAGGGGGCCTACGAGCAGTACTTC	CSARRQGAYEQYF
TRBV4-1	-	TRBD1	TRBJ2-1	TGCGCCAGCAGCCACCCGGGACAGGGGATAAATGAGCAGTTCTTC	CASSHPGQGINEQFF